These T cell receptor beta chains were read from a single sample in a study of PD-1 blockade in classical Hodgkin lymphoma. The repertoire was sequenced with immunoSEQ multiplex PCR; TCRdb's copy has only in-frame clones and lacks some. The table lists under 25,000 clones, 70% to 80% of them singletons. The sample consisted of CD4+ T cells from blood, taken before the fourth cycle of nivolumab. These TCRs come from a human donor with classical Hodgkin lymphoma. The CDR3 runs from the conserved cysteine through the conserved F or W.

V: TRBV11-2
J: TRBJ1-5
length: 15
CDR3: CASSLGDRPNQPQHF

V: TRBV5-4
J: TRBJ2-1
length: 14
CDR3: CASNPRGAVNEQFF

V: TRBV5-1
J: TRBJ1-6
length: 14
CDR3: CASSLQGGSSPLHF

V: TRBV10-1
J: TRBJ2-3
length: 14
CDR3: CASSKAGFTDTQYF

V: TRBV18
J: TRBJ2-3
length: 13
CDR3: CASSPAGTDTQYF

V: TRBV7-6
J: TRBJ1-6
length: 16
CDR3: CASSFKGDRADSPLHF

V: TRBV7-3
J: TRBJ2-2
length: 15
CDR3: CASSLQRGFTGELFF

V: TRBV2
J: TRBJ1-3
length: 14
CDR3: CASSGGLSGNTIYF

V: TRBV5-1
J: TRBJ2-7
length: 14
CDR3: CASTQDSRLTEQYF

V: TRBV6-5
J: TRBJ2-7
length: 11
CDR3: CASQGAREQYF

V: TRBV7-2
J: TRBJ1-4
length: 14
CDR3: CASSLAWQNEKLFF

V: TRBV28
J: TRBJ2-7
length: 13
CDR3: CASRPGGPGEQYF

V: TRBV5-1
J: TRBJ2-7
length: 13
CDR3: CASRQPGSYEQYF

V: TRBV5-6
J: TRBJ1-1
length: 12
CDR3: CASSFLGGDAFF

V: TRBV6-5
J: TRBJ2-7
length: 16
CDR3: CASSYSGLAGLYEQYF

V: TRBV5-4
J: TRBJ2-5
length: 14
CDR3: CASSFQPRQETQYF

V: TRBV7-9
J: TRBJ1-4
length: 17
CDR3: CASSLAKDTYSAEKLFF

V: TRBV6-5
J: TRBJ2-2
length: 14
CDR3: CASRQGAGTGELFF

V: TRBV11-3
J: TRBJ2-2
length: 15
CDR3: CASSSGQSPTGELFF

V: TRBV10-3
J: TRBJ2-4
length: 13
CDR3: CAIGQGAKNIQYF

V: TRBV4-3
J: TRBJ2-7
length: 16
CDR3: CASSQTVRDRVYEQYF

V: TRBV2
J: TRBJ2-5
length: 14
CDR3: CASSPDRGPETQYF

V: TRBV6-5
J: TRBJ1-2
length: 14
CDR3: CASSYGTGSYGYTF

V: TRBV7-2
J: TRBJ1-1
length: 17
CDR3: CASSLVGTSNRGVEAFF

V: TRBV7-9
J: TRBJ1-1
length: 14
CDR3: CASSRTGVNTEAFF

V: TRBV27
J: TRBJ1-1
length: 14
CDR3: CASSFRTASTEAFF

V: TRBV7-6
J: TRBJ1-2
length: 15
CDR3: CASSLGVGGGDGYTF

V: TRBV5-6
J: TRBJ2-5
length: 15
CDR3: CASSGDSLYQETQYF

V: TRBV27
J: TRBJ2-5
length: 14
CDR3: CASSRLAGRETQYF

V: TRBV6-6
J: TRBJ1-5
length: 14
CDR3: CASSYSWGPRPQHF

V: TRBV4-2
J: TRBJ2-5
length: 17
CDR3: CASSQDDRDIEQETQYF

V: TRBV19
J: TRBJ2-3
length: 16
CDR3: CASSIGRRGGTDTQYF

V: TRBV7-3
J: TRBJ2-6
length: 15
CDR3: CASSAQGSGANVLTF

V: TRBV5-4
J: TRBJ2-3
length: 16
CDR3: CASSLRRQGVVDTQYF

V: TRBV4-2
J: TRBJ2-3
length: 16
CDR3: CASSQVSGDGTDTQYF

V: TRBV5-1
J: TRBJ2-5
length: 13
CDR3: CASSFGLAETQYF

V: TRBV30
J: TRBJ1-5
length: 13
CDR3: CAWSVSLVQPLHF

V: TRBV7-2
J: TRBJ2-3
length: 18
CDR3: CASSLQGGAGGRTDTQYF

V: TRBV6-1
J: TRBJ1-5
length: 13
CDR3: CASSEAWWQPQHF

V: TRBV19
J: TRBJ2-3
length: 13
CDR3: CASSIVRGDTQYF

V: TRBV9
J: TRBJ2-3
length: 12
CDR3: CASSARTDTQYF

V: TRBV2
J: TRBJ2-5
length: 11
CDR3: CASSRRETQYF

V: TRBV4-3
J: TRBJ2-7
length: 16
CDR3: CASSQAGTLSSYEQYF

V: TRBV5-4
J: TRBJ1-4
length: 18
CDR3: CASSFNRDRGHPNEKLFF

V: TRBV7-9
J: TRBJ1-5
length: 14
CDR3: CASSFGTHNQPQHF